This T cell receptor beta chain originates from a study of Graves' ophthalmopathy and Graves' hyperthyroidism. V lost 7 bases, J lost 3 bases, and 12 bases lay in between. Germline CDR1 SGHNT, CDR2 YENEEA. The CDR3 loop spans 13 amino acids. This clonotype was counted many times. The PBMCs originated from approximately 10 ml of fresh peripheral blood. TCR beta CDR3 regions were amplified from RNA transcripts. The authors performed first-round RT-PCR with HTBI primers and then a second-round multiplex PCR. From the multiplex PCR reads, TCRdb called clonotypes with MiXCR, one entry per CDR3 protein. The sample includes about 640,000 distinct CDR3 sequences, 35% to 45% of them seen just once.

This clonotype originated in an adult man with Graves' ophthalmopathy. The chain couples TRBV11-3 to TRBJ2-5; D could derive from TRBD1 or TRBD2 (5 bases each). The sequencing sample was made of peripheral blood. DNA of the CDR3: TGTGCCAGCAACCCCCGGGACGAAGAGACCCAGTACTTC. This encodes CASNPRDEETQYF. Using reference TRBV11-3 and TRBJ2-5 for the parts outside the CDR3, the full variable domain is EAGVVQSPRYKIIEKKQPVAFWCNPISGHNTLYWYLQNLGQGPELLIRYENEEAVDDSQLPKDRFSAERLKGVDSTLKIQPAELGDSAVYLCASNPRDEETQYFGPGTRLLVL.